The clone carrying this TCR beta chain was counted between two and nine times. TCRdb independently ran MiXCR on the RT-PCR reads; one entry per CDR3 protein. Of about 680,000 distinct CDR3 sequences in the sample, 13% to 15% were seen once. Germline V CDR1 and CDR2: MDHEN, SYDVKM. This CDR3 contains 18 residues. V trimming: 5 bases; J trimming: 7 bases; junction bases outside the gene matches: 17. The sequence was obtained from a female donor in good health, serving as a healthy control. V is TRBV28 and J is TRBJ2-5, with TRBD2 matching over 12 bases. The sample taken for sequencing was memory CD4+ T cells from blood. The CDR3 reads CASSPYPGLAGTGATQYF. CDR3 in DNA: TGTGCCAGCAGTCCCTACCCCGGACTAGCGGGAACAGGGGCGACCCAGTACTTC.